This T cell receptor (beta chain) is drawn from a study of blood T cell repertoires in COVID-19. Overall study: COVID-19 samples, acute and convalescent, were from the United States, Italy and Spain. From T cells, B-cell-depleted T cells, or PBMCs came the material, which was cDNA or gDNA.

Study processing details: Estimation of nucleated cell counts was performed using reference gene primer amplification. Sequenced by immunoSEQ multiplex PCR; TCRdb stores in-frame clones only, minus some. D and trimming were read from the DNA, whereas the V and J calls and clone size are those reported in that table. The data show about 76,000 clones, around nine tenths seen once. V dropped 1 base and J dropped 0; count of bases not matched to a gene: 3. The CDR3 extends over 16 amino acids. Germline V lookup: CDR1 LGHDT, CDR2 YNNKEL (reference sequence). The V gene is TRBV3-1 (or the pseudogene TRBV3-2), the J gene TRBJ1-3, with 7 nucleotides matching TRBD1. The sequenced sample consisted of peripheral blood. The receptor's source is a human donor in a cohort sampled during active COVID-19. The CDR3 bases are TGTGCCAGCAGCCAAGTGGGACAGTTCTCTGGAAACACCATATATTTT. Its protein product is CASSQVGQFSGNTIYF.